Shown below are 23 T cell receptor beta chains from a single sample sequenced in a study of blood T cells in healthy people across ages. A J-beta primer mix and a sample-barcoded 5' primer were used in a second PCR of roughly 7 to 12 cycles. TCRdb recomputed calls from the 5' RACE reads with MiXCR, one row per CDR3 protein. This sample carries hundreds of thousands of distinct CDR3 sequences, roughly 21% of them seen once, and the ten largest clones take around 3.4%. Sequenced input: blood. The origin of the receptors is a man aged 70 or older in good health.

This clonotype appeared a few times. The rearrangement links TRBV12-3 or TRBV12-4 to TRBJ2-5, with 8 positions matching TRBD2. Near its end, the DNA agrees better with TRBJ2-1, so the J call may be wrong. CDR3 size: 16 residues. CDR3 region: CASSPDLGSGTNEQFF. For the CDR3, the DNA is TGTGCCAGCAGTCCCGACCTGGGTAGCGGGACCAATGAGCAGTTCTTC.

This clonotype was seen a handful of times. V and J are TRBV4-3 and TRBJ2-5; D unclear. Trimming removed 1 base from V and 5 bases from J, with 11 bases in between. This CDR3 has 14 amino acids. Germline values: CDR1 LGHNA, CDR2 YSLEER. Here the CDR3 DNA reads TGCGCCAGCAGCCAAGGGACGAACGGGGAGACCCAGTACTTC. Translation: CASSQGTNGETQYF.

The genes are TRBV5-1 and TRBJ2-7, with 8 bases identical to TRBD1. The germline gives CDR1 SGHRS, CDR2 YFSETQ. CDR3 length: 15 residues. The trim removed 0 bases at V and 6 bases at J, leaving 8 bases unmatched. The CDR3 protein is CASSLAQGVVSEQYF. The CDR3 coding sequence is TGCGCCAGCAGCTTGGCACAGGGGGTCGTCTCCGAGCAGTACTTC.

As to this clonotype: At one end the junction does not follow the germline gene, possibly because of a read error. The CDR3 is CSVGEVKTEAFF. Here the CDR3 DNA reads TGCAGCGTTGGGGAAGTGAAGACTGAAGCTTTCTTT. V gene TRBV29-1 combines with J gene TRBJ1-1, with D unresolved. From germline, CDR1 is SQVTM and CDR2 ANQGSEA. This CDR3 is built from 12 residues.

The V call is TRBV5-1, the J call TRBJ2-1; D is uncertain. Per germline, CDR1 SGHRS and CDR2 YFSETQ. V gave up 4 bases and J gave up 0 bases, with 14 bases separating them. This CDR3 has 16 amino acids. As DNA, the CDR3 is TGCGCCAGCAGCAGGGAATCCCTTGGCTCCTACAATGAGCAGTTCTTC. Amino acids: CASSRESLGSYNEQFF.

V gene TRBV20-1 combines with J gene TRBJ2-1, with 9 bases fitting TRBD2. The CDR3 has 16 residues. Germline V gene lookup returns CDR1 DFQATT and CDR2 SNEGSKA (reference sequence). The ends lost 1 base at V and 7 bases at J; junction bases unmatched: 11. DNA for the CDR3: TGCAGTGCTAGAGGGGCACAGGCTAGCGGGAAGAATGAGCAGTTCTTC. It is translated as CSARGAQASGKNEQFF.

The table lists this clonotype with a few counts. The rearrangement links TRBV29-1 to TRBJ2-5; 9 bases line up with TRBD1. The J call is doubtful: the DNA matches TRBJ2-7 better. The CDR3 length is 13 residues. Germline CDR1 SQVTM, CDR2 ANQGSEA. The CDR3 here is CSTRGQGYNEQYF. CDR3 nucleotides: TGCAGCACAAGAGGACAGGGGTATAACGAGCAGTACTTC.

This clonotype was seen only a few times. The rearrangement links TRBV29-1 to TRBJ2-7, with D possibly being TRBD1 (7 bases). V was clipped by 6 bases and J by 1 base, with 19 bases between them. Germline V gene lookup returns CDR1 SQVTM and CDR2 ANQGSEA. CDR3 size: 15 residues. The CDR3 spells CSVAYLQGTSYEQYF. The CDR3 nucleotides read TGCAGCGTCGCTTACCTACAGGGGACTTCCTACGAGCAGTACTTC.

This clonotype was observed a few times. The chain combines TRBV3-1 with TRBJ2-3; 7 bases are a match to TRBD2. V lost 2 bases and J lost 4; bases outside the gene matches: 6. CDR1 is LGHDT and CDR2 is YNNKEL in the germline V gene (reference sequence). The CDR3 extends over 15 amino acids. CDR3 DNA: TGTGCCAGCAGCCAACGCGGGAGAAACTCAGATACGCAGTATTTT. It is translated as CASSQRGRNSDTQYF.

This clonotype was recorded a few times. The rearrangement links TRBV21-1 to TRBJ2-1; the table calls TRBD1, which could not be checked here. TRBV21-1 corresponds to a pseudogene. The CDR3 extends over 19 amino acids. The CDR3 DNA reads TGTGCCAGCAGTAAATGGGGACAGGGAATGGGGAATTCCTACAATGAGCAGTTCTTC. Its protein product is CASSKWGQGMGNSYNEQFF.

The chain carries TRBV9 and TRBJ1-4; D perhaps matches TRBD1 (5 bases). V was pared by 3 bases and J by 8 bases, with 14 bases between. This CDR3 comprises 14 residues. Germline CDR1 SGDLS, CDR2 YYNGEE. CDR3 protein: CASSEAGPREKLFF. The CDR3 coding sequence is TGTGCCAGCAGCGAAGCAGGGCCTCGGGAAAAACTGTTTTTT.

This clonotype has a handful of counts. The rearrangement joins TRBV30 to TRBJ2-7; 7 bases are a match to TRBD2. Germline V gene lookup returns CDR1 GTSNPN and CDR2 SVGIG (reference sequence). The CDR3 has 15 amino acids. V trimming: 0 bases; J trimming: 0 bases; junction bases outside the gene matches: 5. The CDR3 DNA follows: TGTGCCTGGAGTGTACCAGCGGGAAGCTCCTACGAGCAGTACTTC. Protein: CAWSVPAGSSYEQYF.

This clonotype was seen a few times. The chain employs TRBV4-1 and TRBJ2-3, with D perhaps TRBD2 (6 bases). CDR3 size: 19 residues. CDR1 is MGHRA and CDR2 is YSYEKL in the germline V gene. Deletions cut 0 bases from V and 1 base from J, with 20 bases between. This CDR3 is CASSQDPGEAARGTDTQYF. The CDR3 DNA sequence: TGCGCCAGCAGCCAAGATCCTGGGGAGGCTGCCCGTGGCACAGATACGCAGTATTTT.

The V gene is TRBV5-6, the J gene TRBJ1-5; D is uncertain. CDR3 length: 13 amino acids. The germline CDR1 and CDR2 sequences are SGHDT and YYEEEE. V was cut by 0 bases and J by 6 bases, with 7 bases left in between. For the CDR3, the DNA is TGTGCCAGCAGCTTGGATCGAACTCAGCCCCAGCATTTT. The encoded protein is CASSLDRTQPQHF.

The V call is TRBV6-2 or TRBV6-3, the J call TRBJ1-1; a weak D match, TRBD1 (6 bases). Germline assignment: CDR1 MNHEY and CDR2 SVGEGT. The V gene lost 6 bases and the J gene lost 5 bases, with 16 bases spanning the gap. CDR3 length: 14 residues. The CDR3 region is CASSLQGRATEAFF. In DNA, the CDR3 is TGTGCCAGCAGCTTACAGGGAAGGGCGACTGAAGCTTTCTTT.

This clonotype showed up just a few times. The chain employs TRBV12-3 or TRBV12-4 and TRBJ2-5; D may be TRBD2 (5 bases). Deletions cut 7 bases from V and 2 bases from J, with 14 bases between. This CDR3 contains 14 residues. The chain's CDR3 is CASTKLEQQETQYF. CDR3 bases: TGTGCCAGCACCAAACTAGAGCAACAAGAGACCCAGTACTTC.

This chain's CDR3 is CSAITSRGNNEQFF. The CDR3 bases are TGCAGTGCTATCACTAGTCGGGGAAACAATGAGCAGTTCTTC. V gene TRBV20-1 combines with J gene TRBJ2-1; TRBD2 might be the D (5 bases). The V gene's germline CDR1 is DFQATT and CDR2 SNEGSKA (reference sequence). V dropped 4 bases and J dropped 5 bases, with 15 bases sitting between them. This CDR3 contains 14 residues.

This clonotype came up a few times. J is TRBJ2-3 and V is TRBV24-1; D may correspond to TRBD1 or TRBD2 (5 bases each). The germline CDR1 and CDR2 sequences are KGHDR and SFDVKD. V was trimmed by 1 base and J by 0 bases, leaving 19 bases between them. The CDR3 is 19 residues long. Here the CDR3 reads CATSDFIDSGGDSTDTQYF. The CDR3, as DNA: TGTGCCACCAGTGATTTCATCGACAGCGGTGGGGACAGCACAGATACGCAGTATTTT.

This clonotype was seen only a few times. This chain links TRBV4-3 with TRBJ2-1; TRBD1 might be the D (6 bases). Per the germline V gene, CDR1 is LGHNA and CDR2 is YSLEER. This CDR3 region has 17 residues. The germline V and J ends were trimmed by 0 bases and 0 bases, with 12 bases remaining between them. The CDR3 reads CASSQDLGASSYNEQFF. The CDR3, as DNA: TGCGCCAGCAGCCAAGATCTGGGGGCGAGCTCCTACAATGAGCAGTTCTTC.

This clonotype was recorded many times. The chain combines TRBV6-6 with TRBJ2-7; 8 positions match TRBD2. The germline gives CDR1 MNHNY, CDR2 SVGAGI (reference sequence). The CDR3 has 14 amino acids. J gave up 1 base and V 5 bases, and 4 bases lay outside the gene matches. The CDR3 spells CASSELAGSYEQYF. CDR3 bases: TGTGCCAGCAGTGAGCTAGCGGGTTCCTACGAGCAGTACTTC.

This clonotype was counted at least ten times. At one of its ends the junction is not consistent with the germline gene, which may arise from a read error. The chain recombines TRBV20-1 with TRBJ2-5, with 8 nucleotides matching TRBD1. This CDR3 contains 17 residues. Germline V gene data show CDR1 as DFQATT and CDR2 as SNEGSKA (reference sequence). The CDR3 DNA sequence: TGCAGTGCCAGAGGAGGACAGGGTGCCAAGATGGGAGAGACCCAGTACTTC. Protein product: CSARGGQGAKMGETQYF.

CDR3 residues: CASSLELAGGHNEQFF. The CDR3 DNA reads TGTGCCAGCAGCTTAGAACTAGCGGGGGGACACAATGAGCAGTTCTTC. V is TRBV7-9 and J is TRBJ2-1; 12 positions match TRBD2. CDR3 length: 16 amino acids. Germline assignment: CDR1 SEHNR and CDR2 FQNEAQ (reference sequence). Unmatched junction bases numbered 3, after V lost 1 base and J lost 5 bases.

The J gene is TRBJ2-7, the V gene TRBV5-1, with D perhaps assigned TRBD1 or TRBD2 (5 bases each). The ends were cut back, 8 bases at V and 0 bases at J, with 15 bases in the middle. Germline V gene lookup returns CDR1 SGHRS and CDR2 YFSETQ. The CDR3 spans 14 residues. CDR3 coding DNA: TGCGCCAGGGGCCCTGGGACGGCCTCCTACGAGCAGTACTTC. Translation: CARGPGTASYEQYF.